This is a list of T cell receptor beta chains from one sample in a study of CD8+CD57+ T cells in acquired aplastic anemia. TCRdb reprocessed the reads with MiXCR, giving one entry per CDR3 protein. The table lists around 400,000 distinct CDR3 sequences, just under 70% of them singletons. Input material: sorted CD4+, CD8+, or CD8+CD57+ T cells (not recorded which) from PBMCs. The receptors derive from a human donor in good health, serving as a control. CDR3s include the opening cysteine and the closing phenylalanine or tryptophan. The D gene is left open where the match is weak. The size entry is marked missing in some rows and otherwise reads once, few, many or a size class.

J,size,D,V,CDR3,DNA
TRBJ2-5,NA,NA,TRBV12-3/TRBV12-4,CASSCDWTVGETQYF,TGTGCCAGCAGTTGCGACTGGACCGTGGGGGAGACCCAGTACTTC
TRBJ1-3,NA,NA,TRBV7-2,CASSLASDTGAGNTIYF,TGTGCCAGCAGCTTAGCGTCAGATACGGGGGCTGGAAACACCATATATTTT
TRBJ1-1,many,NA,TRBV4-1,CASSQDRGGDTFLRDAFF,TGCGCCAGCAGCCAGGACCGGGGTGGGGACACCTTCCTTCGGGATGCTTTCTTT
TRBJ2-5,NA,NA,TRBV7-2,CASSLNGYETQYF,TGTGCCAGCAGCTTAAACGGGTACGAGACCCAGTACTTC
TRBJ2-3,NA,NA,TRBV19,CASSKRPGRSTDTQYF,TGTGCCAGTAGCAAACGACCAGGGAGAAGCACAGATACGCAGTATTTT
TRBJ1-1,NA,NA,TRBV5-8,CASSLVSGGTEAFF,TGTGCCAGCAGCTTAGTCTCGGGAGGGACTGAAGCTTTCTTT
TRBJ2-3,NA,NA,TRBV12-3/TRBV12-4,CASRSQGQGTDTQYF,TGTGCCAGCAGATCTCAGGGGCAGGGCACAGATACGCAGTATTTT
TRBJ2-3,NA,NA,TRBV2,CASGDTNSYNEQYF,TGTGCCAGCGGCGACACAAATTCCTACAATGAGCAGTATTTT
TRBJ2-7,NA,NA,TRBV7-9,CASSLDGNQPHHHYF,TGTGCCAGCAGCTTAGATGGCAATCAGCCCCACCATCATTACTTC
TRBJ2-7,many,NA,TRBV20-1,CSARDRRALSSYEQYF,TGCAGTGCTAGAGATCGTCGCGCCCTAAGCTCCTACGAGCAGTACTTC
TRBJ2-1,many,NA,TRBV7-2,CASSLEYRQEQFF,TGTGCCAGCAGCTTAGAGTACCGCCAGGAGCAGTTCTTC
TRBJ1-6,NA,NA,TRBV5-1,CASSFGRGRVGSPLHF,TGCGCCAGCAGCTTCGGACGGGGGCGGGTCGGTTCACCCCTCCACTTT
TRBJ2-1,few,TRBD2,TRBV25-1,CASSGPRKMSSGTLYNEQFF,TGTGCCAGCAGTGGACCAAGAAAGATGTCTAGCGGGACTCTCTACAATGAGCAGTTCTTC
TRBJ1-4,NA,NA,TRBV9,CASSGDRGLSYICSAKGVEKLFF,NA
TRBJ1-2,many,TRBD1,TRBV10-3,CAISEPQLGTAF,TGTGCCATCAGTGAGCCCCAGTTAGGGACAGCCTTC
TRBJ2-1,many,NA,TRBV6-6,CASRVQIDRYNEQFF,TGTGCCAGCAGAGTACAGATTGACAGGTACAATGAGCAGTTCTTC
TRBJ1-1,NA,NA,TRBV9,CASSRQGTRETCF,TGTGCCAGCAGCCGCCAGGGCACAAGGGAAACTTGCTTT
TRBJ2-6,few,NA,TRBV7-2,CASSPHNVLTF,TGTGCCAGCAGCCCCCACAACGTCCTGACTTTC
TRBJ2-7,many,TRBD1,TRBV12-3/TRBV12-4,CASSLMGQLWEQYF,TGTGCCAGCAGTTTAATGGGACAGCTTTGGGAGCAGTACTTC
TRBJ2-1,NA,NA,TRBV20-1,CSATDIRSNF,TGCAGTGCCACGGACATTAGGTCTAACTTC
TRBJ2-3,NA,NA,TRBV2,CASRWRRTDTQYF,TGTGCCAGCAGGTGGAGGCGAACAGATACGCAGTATTTT
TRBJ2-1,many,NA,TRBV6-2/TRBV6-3,CASSYYGEQFF,TGTGCCAGCAGTTACTACGGGGAGCAGTTCTTC
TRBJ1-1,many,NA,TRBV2,CASRAGRNTEAFF,TGTGCCAGCAGGGCAGGACGGAACACTGAAGCTTTCTTT
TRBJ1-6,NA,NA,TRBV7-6,CASSLDGNNSPLHF,TGTGCCAGCAGCTTAGATGGCAATAATTCACCCCTCCACTTT
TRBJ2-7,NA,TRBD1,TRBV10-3,CAISPGTGPLRGYYEQYF,TGTGCCATCAGTCCCGGGACAGGGCCTTTGAGGGGCTACTACGAGCAGTACTTC
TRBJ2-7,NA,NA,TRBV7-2,CASSSHGGLHYEQYF,TGTGCCAGCAGCTCGCACGGGGGGCTGCACTACGAGCAGTACTTC
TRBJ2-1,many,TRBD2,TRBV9,CASSRFRGGGSYNEQFF,TGTGCCAGCAGCCGGTTTCGCGGGGGGGGGTCCTACAATGAGCAGTTCTTC
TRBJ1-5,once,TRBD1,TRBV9,CATSRSGQASQHF,TGTGCCACCAGCAGGTCGGGACAGGCCTCCCAGCATTTT
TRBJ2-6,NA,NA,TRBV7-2,CASSSGRSGANVLTF,TGTGCCAGCAGCTCCGGACGCTCTGGGGCCAACGTCCTGACTTTC
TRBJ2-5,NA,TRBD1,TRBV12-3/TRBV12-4,CASTTGSRETQYF,TGTGCCAGTACGACAGGGTCCAGGGAGACCCAGTACTTC
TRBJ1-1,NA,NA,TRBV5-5,CASSLEDGANTEAFF,TGTGCCAGCAGCTTGGAAGACGGGGCGAACACTGAAGCTTTCTTT
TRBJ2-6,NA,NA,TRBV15,CATSRDLAGANVLTF,TGTGCCACCAGCAGAGATTTAGCTGGGGCCAACGTCCTGACTTTC
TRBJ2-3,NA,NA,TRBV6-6,CASSGPDTQYF,TGTGCCAGCAGTGGACCAGATACGCAGTATTTT
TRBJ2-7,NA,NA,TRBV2,CASRVSDTSYEQYF,TGTGCCAGCAGGGTTTCGGACACCTCCTACGAGCAGTACTTC
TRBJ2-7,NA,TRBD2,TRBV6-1,CASGRQTSGPYEQYF,TGTGCCAGCGGTCGACAGACTAGCGGCCCCTACGAGCAGTACTTC
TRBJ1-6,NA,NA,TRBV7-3,CASSQSQVGRSSPLHF,TGTGCCAGCAGCCAATCACAGGTAGGGCGTTCTTCTCCCCTCCACTTT